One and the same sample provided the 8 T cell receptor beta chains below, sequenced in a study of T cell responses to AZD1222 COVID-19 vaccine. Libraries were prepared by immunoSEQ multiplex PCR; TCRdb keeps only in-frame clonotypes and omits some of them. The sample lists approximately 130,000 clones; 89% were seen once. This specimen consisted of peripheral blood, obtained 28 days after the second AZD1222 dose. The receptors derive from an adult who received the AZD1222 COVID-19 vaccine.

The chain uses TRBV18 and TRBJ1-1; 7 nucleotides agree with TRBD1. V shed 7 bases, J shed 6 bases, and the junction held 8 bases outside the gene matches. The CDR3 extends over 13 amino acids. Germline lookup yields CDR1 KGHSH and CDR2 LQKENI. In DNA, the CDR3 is TGTGCCAGCTTCCGGACAGGCGTTGCTGAAGCTTTCTTT. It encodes CASFRTGVAEAFF. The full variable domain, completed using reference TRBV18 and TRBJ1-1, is NAGVMQNPRHLVRRRGQEARLRCSPMKGHSHVYWYRQLPEEGLKFMVYLQKENIIDESGMPKERFSAEFPKEGPSILRIQQVVRGDSAAYFCASFRTGVAEAFFGQGTRLTVV.

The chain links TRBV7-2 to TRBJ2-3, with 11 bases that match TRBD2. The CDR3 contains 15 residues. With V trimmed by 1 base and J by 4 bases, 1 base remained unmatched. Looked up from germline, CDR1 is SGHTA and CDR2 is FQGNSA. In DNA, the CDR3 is TGTGCCAGCAGCTTAGTTAGCGGGGGGGCAGATACGCAGTATTTT. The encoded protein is CASSLVSGGADTQYF.

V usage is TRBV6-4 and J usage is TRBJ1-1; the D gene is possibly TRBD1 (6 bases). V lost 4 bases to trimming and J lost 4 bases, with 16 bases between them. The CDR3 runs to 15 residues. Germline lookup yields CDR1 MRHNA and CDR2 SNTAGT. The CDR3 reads CASSAWGGAVTEAFF. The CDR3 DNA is TGTGCCAGCAGTGCCTGGGGGGGGGCGGTCACTGAAGCTTTCTTT.

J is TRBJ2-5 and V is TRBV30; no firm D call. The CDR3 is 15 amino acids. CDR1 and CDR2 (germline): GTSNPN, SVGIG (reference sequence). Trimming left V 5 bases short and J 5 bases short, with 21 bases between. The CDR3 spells CAWGLGYSIGETQYF. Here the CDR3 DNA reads TGTGCCTGGGGCCTAGGGTACTCGATAGGGGAGACCCAGTACTTC.

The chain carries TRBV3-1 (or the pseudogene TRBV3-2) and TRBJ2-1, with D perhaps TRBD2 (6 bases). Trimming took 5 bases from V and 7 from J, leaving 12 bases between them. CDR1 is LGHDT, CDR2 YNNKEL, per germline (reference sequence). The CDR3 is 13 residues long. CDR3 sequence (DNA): TGTGCCAGCAGCACGAGACTAGTTAATGAGCAGTTCTTC. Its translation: CASSTRLVNEQFF.

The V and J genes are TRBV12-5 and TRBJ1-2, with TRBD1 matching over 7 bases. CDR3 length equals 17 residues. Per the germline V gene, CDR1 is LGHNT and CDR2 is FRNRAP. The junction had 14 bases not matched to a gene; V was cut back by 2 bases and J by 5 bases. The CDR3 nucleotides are TGTGCTAGTGGTTTGACAGGGGTAGACCCGTGGTGGTATGGCTACACCTTC. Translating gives CASGLTGVDPWWYGYTF.

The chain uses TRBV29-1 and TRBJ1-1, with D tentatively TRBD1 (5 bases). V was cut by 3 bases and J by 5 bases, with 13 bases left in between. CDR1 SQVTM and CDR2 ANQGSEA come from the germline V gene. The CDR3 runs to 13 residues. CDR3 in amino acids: CSVEVDRGTEAFF. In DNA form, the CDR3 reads TGCAGCGTTGAGGTAGATAGGGGAACTGAAGCTTTCTTT.

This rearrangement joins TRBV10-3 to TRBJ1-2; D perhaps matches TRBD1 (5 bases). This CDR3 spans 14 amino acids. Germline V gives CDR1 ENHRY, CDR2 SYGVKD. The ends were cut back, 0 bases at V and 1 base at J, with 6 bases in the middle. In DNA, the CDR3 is TGTGCCATCAGTGAGTCGGGGGTTAACTATGGCTACACCTTC. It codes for CAISESGVNYGYTF.